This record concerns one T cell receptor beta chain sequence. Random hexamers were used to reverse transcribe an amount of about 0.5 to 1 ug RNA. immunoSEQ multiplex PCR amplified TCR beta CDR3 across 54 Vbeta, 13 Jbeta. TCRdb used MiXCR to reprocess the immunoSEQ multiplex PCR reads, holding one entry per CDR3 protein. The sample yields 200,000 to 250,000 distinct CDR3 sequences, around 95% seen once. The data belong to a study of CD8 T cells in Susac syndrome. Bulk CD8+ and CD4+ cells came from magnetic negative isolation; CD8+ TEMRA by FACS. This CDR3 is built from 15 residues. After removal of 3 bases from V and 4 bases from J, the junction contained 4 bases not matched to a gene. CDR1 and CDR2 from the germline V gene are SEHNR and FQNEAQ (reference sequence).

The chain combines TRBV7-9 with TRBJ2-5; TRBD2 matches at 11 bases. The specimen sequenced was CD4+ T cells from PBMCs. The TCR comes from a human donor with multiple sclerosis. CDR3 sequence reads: CASSFTGTSGETQYF. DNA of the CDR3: TGTGCCAGCAGCTTTACCGGGACTAGCGGAGAGACCCAGTACTTC. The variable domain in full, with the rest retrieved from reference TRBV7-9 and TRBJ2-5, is DTGVSQNPRHKITKRGQNVTFRCDPISEHNRLYWYRQTLGQGPEFLTYFQNEAQLEKSRLLSDRFSAERPKGSFSTLEIQRTEQGDSAMYLCASSFTGTSGETQYFGPGTRLLVL.